Shown below are 15 T cell receptor beta chains from a single sample sequenced in a study of cytomegalovirus exposure and HLA in healthy donors. Primers for the PCR totalled 60 Vbeta and 13 Jbeta. Some clones are missing from TCRdb's copy, which holds only in-frame ones; the method was immunoSEQ multiplex PCR. Of 150,000 to 200,000 clones listed, around 77% are singletons. The source material was PBMCs. Receptors were obtained from a man between 60 and 75 years old in good health and CMV-seronegative.

The chain employs TRBV19 and TRBJ2-2; perhaps TRBD1 as D (5 bases). This CDR3 comprises 14 residues. The germline V and J ends were trimmed by 5 bases and 6 bases, with 13 bases remaining between them. Germline CDR1 and CDR2: LNHDA and SQIVND (reference sequence). CDR3 sequence reads: CASSSIRVAGELFF. Here the CDR3 DNA reads TGTGCCAGTAGTTCCATCAGGGTTGCCGGGGAGCTGTTTTTT. Variable domain in full (rest from reference TRBV19 and TRBJ2-2): DGGITQSPKYLFRKEGQNVTLSCEQNLNHDAMYWYRQDPGQGLRLIYYSQIVNDFQKGDIAEGYSVSREKKESFPLTVTSAQKNPTAFYLCASSSIRVAGELFFGEGSRLTVL.

This clone was observed once. The chain carries TRBV5-1 and TRBJ2-7; a weak D match, TRBD1 (5 bases). Germline V lookup: CDR1 SGHRS, CDR2 YFSETQ. V dropped 0 bases and J dropped 5 bases, with 12 bases sitting between them. The CDR3 sequence is 14 residues long. The CDR3 protein is CASSLAQGTNEQYF. CDR3 sequence (DNA): TGCGCCAGCAGCTTGGCGCAGGGAACGAACGAGCAGTACTTC.

The genes are TRBV5-6 and TRBJ2-1; the match to TRBD1 covers 8 bases. Germline lookup yields CDR1 SGHDT and CDR2 YYEEEE. Trimming at V came to 4 bases and at J to 6 bases, leaving 9 bases not matched to a gene. This CDR3 is built from 15 residues. The CDR3 sequence: CASSVLGQAGNEQFF. DNA of the CDR3: TGTGCCAGCAGCGTCCTGGGACAGGCGGGCAATGAGCAGTTCTTC.

The chain couples TRBV6-1 to TRBJ1-5, with 9 bases fitting TRBD1. The CDR3 has 15 amino acids. Germline trimming cut 6 bases from V and 6 bases from J; bases unmatched to any gene: 9. Germline V CDR1 and CDR2: MNHNS, SASEGT. Here the CDR3 DNA reads TGTGCCAGCAGGGCCCCGGGACAGGGTGGTCAGCCCCAGCATTTT. Its translation: CASRAPGQGGQPQHF.

The rearrangement uses TRBV6-1 and TRBJ2-7; 10 bases map to TRBD2. The V gene end was trimmed by 0 bases and the J gene end by 3 bases; junction bases not matched to a gene: 2. Looked up from germline, CDR1 is MNHNS and CDR2 is SASEGT. The CDR3 spans 15 residues. This CDR3 reads CASSEALAGGYEQYF. The DNA of the CDR3 is TGTGCCAGCAGTGAAGCGTTAGCGGGAGGCTACGAGCAGTACTTC.

The chain joins TRBV28 to TRBJ2-7, with 11 bases matching TRBD2. The CDR3 consists of 15 residues. Germline CDR1 and CDR2: MDHEN and SYDVKM. The J segment lost 3 bases and the V segment lost 4 bases, leaving 5 bases of the junction unmatched. CDR3 loop: CASSSGTSGFYEQYF. CDR3 DNA sequence: TGTGCCAGCAGTTCTGGGACTAGCGGATTCTACGAGCAGTACTTC.

The V and J genes are TRBV9 and TRBJ2-5; 7 bases agree with TRBD1. The ends lost 1 base at V and 2 bases at J; junction bases unmatched: 11. CDR3 size: 17 residues. Germline CDR1 SGDLS, CDR2 YYNGEE. CDR3 DNA sequence: TGTGCCAGCAGCGTATACAACGCAGGGGGTCCGCAAGAGACCCAGTACTTC. It encodes CASSVYNAGGPQETQYF.

V gene TRBV7-2 combines with J gene TRBJ2-5; D gene ambiguous. The CDR3 loop spans 13 amino acids. Trimming removed 1 base from V and 4 bases from J, with 7 bases in between. Germline CDR1 SGHTA, CDR2 FQGNSA. The CDR3 here is CASSLVPGETQYF. CDR3 sequence (DNA): TGTGCCAGCAGCTTAGTCCCAGGAGAGACCCAGTACTTC.

CDR3 nucleotides: TGTGCCACCACCCACCCGACAGGGAACTCTGGAAACACCATATATTTT. This codes for CATTHPTGNSGNTIYF. The rearrangement uses TRBV15 and TRBJ1-3; 7 positions agree with TRBD1. This CDR3 spans 16 amino acids. Looked up from germline, CDR1 is LNHNV and CDR2 is YYDKDF (reference sequence). The junction had 9 bases not matched to a gene; V was cut back by 7 bases and J by 0 bases. Together with reference TRBV15 and TRBJ1-3, the CDR3 gives the full variable domain: DAMVIQNPRYQVTQFGKPVTLSCSQTLNHNVMYWYQQKSSQAPKLLFHYYDKDFNNEADTPDNFQSRRPNTSFCFLDIRSPGLGDTAMYLCATTHPTGNSGNTIYFGEGSWLTVV.

The chain uses TRBV5-1 and TRBJ2-1, with 8 bases fitting TRBD2. Trimming took 1 base from V and 3 from J; bases not matched to a gene: 6. Germline CDR1 reads SGHRS; CDR2 reads YFSETQ. The CDR3 runs to 16 residues. CDR3 coding DNA: TGCGCCAGCAGCTTGCGGCAACTAGCGGACTACAATGAGCAGTTCTTC. Its protein is CASSLRQLADYNEQFF.

V is TRBV5-6 and J is TRBJ2-3, with a possible D match to TRBD2 (5 bases). The V end lost 1 base, the J end lost 4 bases, and 7 bases lay between the germline ends. There are 13 residues in the CDR3. Germline CDR1 and CDR2: SGHDT and YYEEEE. The chain's CDR3 is CASSLTSADTQYF. The CDR3 DNA sequence: TGTGCCAGCAGCTTGACTAGTGCAGATACGCAGTATTTT.

The chain recombines TRBV4-1 with TRBJ2-7, with a weak D call TRBD1 (5 bases). V lost 2 bases to trimming and J lost 3 bases, with 11 bases between them. The CDR3 extends over 14 amino acids. The germline gives CDR1 MGHRA, CDR2 YSYEKL. The CDR3 here is CASSQSGLNYEQYF. CDR3 coding DNA: TGCGCCAGCAGCCAATCAGGGTTAAACTACGAGCAGTACTTC.

The chain is built from TRBV4-1 and TRBJ2-1; 7 nucleotides agree with TRBD1. V shed 0 bases, J shed 5 bases, and the junction held 7 bases outside the gene matches. This CDR3 is built from 16 residues. CDR1 and CDR2 (germline): MGHRA, YSYEKL. CDR3 bases: TGCGCCAGCAGCCAAGAGTGGGTAGGGACAGACAATGAGCAGTTCTTC. Its translation: CASSQEWVGTDNEQFF.

Here the CDR3 DNA reads TGTGCCAGCAGTGAATGGTTCGGGGACAGGCAGAATGAAAAACTGTTTTTT. This codes for CASSEWFGDRQNEKLFF. This chain joins TRBV25-1 and TRBJ1-4, with 8 positions matching TRBD1. Germline V gene data show CDR1 as MGHDK and CDR2 as SYGVNS. The CDR3 loop spans 17 amino acids. V dropped 1 base and J dropped 5; count of bases not matched to a gene: 9. The full variable domain, its missing parts supplied by reference TRBV25-1 and TRBJ1-4, is EADIYQTPRYLVIGTGKKITLECSQTMGHDKMYWYQQDPGMELHLIHYSYGVNSTEKGDLSSESTVSRIRTEHFPLTLESARPSHTSQYLCASSEWFGDRQNEKLFFGSGTQLSVL.

The chain is built from TRBV5-1 and TRBJ2-4, with 11 bases matching TRBD2. CDR1 and CDR2 from the germline V gene are SGHRS and YFSETQ. Unmatched junction bases numbered 5, after V lost 7 bases and J lost 2 bases. The CDR3 runs to 15 residues. The CDR3 DNA sequence: TGCGCCAGCTCCTTAGCGGGGGGGACCAAAAACATTCAGTACTTC. Residues: CASSLAGGTKNIQYF. The full variable domain, rest sourced from reference TRBV5-1 and TRBJ2-4, is KAGVTQTPRYLIKTRGQQVTLSCSPISGHRSVSWYQQTPGQGLQFLFEYFSETQRNKGNFPGRFSGRQFSNSRSEMNVSTLELGDSALYLCASSLAGGTKNIQYFGAGTRLSVL.